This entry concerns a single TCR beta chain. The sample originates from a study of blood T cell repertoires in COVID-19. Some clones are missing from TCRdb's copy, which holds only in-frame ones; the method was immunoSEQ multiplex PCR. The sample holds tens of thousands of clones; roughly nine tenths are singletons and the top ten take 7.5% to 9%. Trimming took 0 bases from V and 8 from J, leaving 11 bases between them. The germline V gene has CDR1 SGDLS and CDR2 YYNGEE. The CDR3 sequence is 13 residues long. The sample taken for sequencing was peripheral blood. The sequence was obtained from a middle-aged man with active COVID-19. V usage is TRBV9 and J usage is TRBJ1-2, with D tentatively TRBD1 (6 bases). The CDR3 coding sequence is TGTGCCAGCAGCGTAGACAGGGAACGCGGCTACACCTTC. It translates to CASSVDRERGYTF.